This record concerns one T cell receptor (beta chain) sequence. The CDR3 spans 19 residues. This sample was taken from a study of control samples from healthy donors and cancer patients. Measured with immunoSEQ multiplex PCR; TCRdb has only the in-frame clones, and not every one. The table shows under 80,000 clones, with approximately 84% occurring only once. The chain has TRBV21-1 and TRBJ2-2; TRBD2 was called by the table and not checked on the DNA. TRBV21-1 is flagged as a pseudogene. The receptor was isolated from a man aged 50 or older in good health. The sample was blood. The CDR3 is CASSKVGLAGGPVTGELFF. The CDR3 nucleotides read TGTGCCAGCAGCAAAGTAGGCCTAGCGGGAGGGCCTGTCACCGGGGAGCTGTTTTTT.